Presented here are 5 T cell receptor beta chains from one specimen sequenced in a study of T-cell reconstitution after alpha-beta-depleted transplantation in children. Preparation of the TCRbeta library was carried out with unique molecular identifiers. TCRdb recomputed calls from the PCR reads with MiXCR, one row per CDR3 protein. This sample has some 200,000 distinct CDR3 sequences, with less than 15% found just once. Sequenced material: PBMCs from the stem cell graft donor, taken from the stem cell graft. The receptors were gathered from a human donor who donated a stem cell graft to a child with acute lymphoblastic leukemia.

This clonotype showed up just a few times. V usage is TRBV11-1 and J usage is TRBJ2-3, with TRBD2 matching over 12 bases. The length of the CDR3 is 18 residues. Losses at the gene ends were 11 bases for V and 0 bases for J; bases not matched to a gene: 15. CDR1 and CDR2 (germline): SGHAT, FQDESV (reference sequence). DNA for the CDR3: TGTGCCTTATCCCCAGGCGGACTAGCGGGACCAAGCACAGATACGCAGTATTTT. The encoded protein is CALSPGGLAGPSTDTQYF.

The CDR3 region is CSELGAGGEDTQYF. DNA of the CDR3: TGCAGTGAATTAGGGGCAGGGGGCGAAGATACGCAGTATTTT. V usage is TRBV29-1 and J usage is TRBJ2-3; 8 nucleotides match TRBD1. CDR1 SQVTM and CDR2 ANQGSEA come from the germline V gene. This CDR3 region has 14 residues.

On this clonotype: This sequence may be a read error, since a much larger clone differs from it by one base. The chain combines TRBV12-3 or TRBV12-4 with TRBJ2-3, with 7 bases lining up with TRBD2. CDR3 size: 15 residues. The CDR3 coding sequence is TGTGCCAGCAGTTTTGGCGGGAGTTCGGGGAATACGCACTATTTT. Translation: CASSFGGSSGNTHYF.

This clonotype showed up just a few times. V gene TRBV11-1 combines with J gene TRBJ2-1, with D maybe TRBD1 (5 bases). The V end lost 5 bases, the J end lost 5 bases, and 7 bases lay between the germline ends. This CDR3 contains 12 residues. Germline V CDR1 and CDR2: SGHAT, FQDESV (reference sequence). CDR3 sequence (DNA): TGTGCCAGCAGCCAGGACAACAATGAGCAGTTCTTC. Its protein product is CASSQDNNEQFF.

This clonotype has ten or more counts. The gene calls are TRBV10-3 and TRBJ2-3; D gene ambiguous. Between the trimmed V and J ends, which lost 0 bases and 1 base, there was a span of 11 bases. This CDR3 contains 16 residues. CDR1 ENHRY and CDR2 SYGVKD come from the germline V gene. The CDR3 region has the DNA TGTGCCATCAGTGAGTCTAGAGCGTGGGGCACAGATACGCAGTATTTT. This codes for CAISESRAWGTDTQYF.